This entry lists 17 T cell receptor beta chains sequenced from one sample in a study of shared clonotypes between healthy human individuals. The assay was immunoSEQ multiplex PCR, and TCRdb's table has in-frame clones only and misses some. The sample lists 2 million to 2.5 million clones; approximately 93% were seen once. Input material: naive CD4+ T cells from PBMCs. As for subset: CD45RA+ positively selected. The receptor set was obtained from a man younger than 35 in good health. Some clones in this sample may be carry-over from other donors' samples.

This chain connects TRBV4-2 to TRBJ2-3, with 8 bases fitting TRBD2. Germline CDR1 is LGHNA and CDR2 is YNFKEQ. The CDR3 sequence is 16 residues long. V lost 0 bases to trimming and J lost 4 bases; unmatched junction nucleotides: 6. The CDR3 DNA is TGTGCCAGCAGCCAAGAGGCCCCGGGAGGGGCAGATACGCAGTATTTT. Translated, it gives CASSQEAPGGADTQYF.

This clone occurred once. Other DNA sequences within the sample encode an identical CDR3. The V gene is TRBV15, the J gene TRBJ2-7; unclear D gene. This CDR3 is built from 12 residues. The germline V and J ends were trimmed by 1 base and 2 bases, with 3 bases remaining between them. CDR1 and CDR2 from the germline V gene are LNHNV and YYDKDF (reference sequence). As DNA, the CDR3 is TGTGCCACCAGCAGAGGGACCTACGAGCAGTACTTC. It translates to CATSRGTYEQYF.

The rearrangement uses TRBV7-6 and TRBJ2-7; possibly TRBD2 for D (5 bases). This CDR3 has 13 residues. The V and J ends lost 0 bases and 6 bases respectively, with 9 bases between them. Looked up from germline, CDR1 is SGHVS and CDR2 is FNYEAQ. CDR3 DNA: TGTGCCAGCAGCTTAGCGGAGGTGGGCGAGCAGTACTTC. This sequence encodes CASSLAEVGEQYF.

This clone came up once. The rearrangement joins TRBV7-8 to TRBJ1-1, with D possibly TRBD1 on 5 matching bases. The CDR3 covers 16 residues. Germline lookup yields CDR1 SGHVS and CDR2 FQNEAQ. The germline V and J ends were trimmed by 5 bases and 0 bases, with 16 bases remaining between them. The DNA of the CDR3 is TGTGCCAGCAGCCCAGGGAGCCTCAACATGAACACTGAAGCTTTCTTT. Amino acids: CASSPGSLNMNTEAFF.

The chain is built from TRBV5-8 and TRBJ1-2; D may be TRBD1 (5 bases). V lost 4 bases and J 5 bases, leaving 12 bases between the germline ends. The CDR3 contains 13 residues. Germline V gives CDR1 SGHTS, CDR2 YDEGEE. The chain's CDR3 is CASSPDRAYGYTF. CDR3 DNA sequence: TGTGCCAGCAGCCCCGACAGAGCTTATGGCTACACCTTC. Looking up the rest from reference TRBV5-8 and TRBJ1-2 gives the full variable domain: EAGVTQSPTHLIKTRGQQATLRCSPISGHTSVYWYQQALGLGLQFLLWYDEGEERNRGNFPPRFSGRQFPNYSSELNVNALELEDSALYLCASSPDRAYGYTFGSGTRLTVV.

The V and J genes are TRBV7-2 and TRBJ2-7; D may correspond to TRBD1 or TRBD2 (6 bases each). V was shortened by 2 bases and J by 4 bases, with 12 bases between the two germline ends. CDR1 is SGHTA and CDR2 is FQGNSA in the germline V gene. The CDR3 totals 14 residues. The CDR3 sequence: CASSLRGDRYEQYF. The CDR3 DNA follows: TGTGCCAGCAGCTTAAGGGGGGACCGGTACGAGCAGTACTTC.

The chain recombines TRBV6-1 with TRBJ1-1; D unclear. Germline values: CDR1 MNHNS, CDR2 SASEGT. The CDR3 loop spans 14 amino acids. V was trimmed by 7 bases and J by 1 base, leaving 13 bases between them. CDR3 in amino acids: CASTSTRGNTEAFF. In DNA, the CDR3 is TGTGCCAGCACCTCCACCCGGGGGAACACTGAAGCTTTCTTT.

This chain links TRBV2 with TRBJ2-5; 7 bases are a match to TRBD1. The trim removed 2 bases at V and 5 bases at J, leaving 8 bases unmatched. The length of the CDR3 is 15 residues. Per the germline V gene, CDR1 is SNHLY and CDR2 is FYNNEI. Here the CDR3 DNA reads TGTGCCAGCAGTGAAATCGGGACAGCTCCGGAGACCCAGTACTTC. As protein: CASSEIGTAPETQYF.

The rearrangement joins TRBV6-5 to TRBJ2-7; D is uncertain. The germline V gene encodes CDR1 MNHEY and CDR2 SVGAGI. The CDR3 contains 13 residues. Trimming shortened V by 7 bases and J by 0 bases, and 10 bases separated the two germline ends. The CDR3: CASTLLASYEQYF. The CDR3, as DNA: TGTGCCAGCACCCTATTAGCCTCCTACGAGCAGTACTTC.

The chain couples TRBV23-1 to TRBJ2-7; 8 bases map to TRBD1. TRBV23-1 is identified as an open reading frame with a role that is uncertain. The CDR3 contains 18 residues. V lost 2 bases, J lost 0 bases, and 12 bases stayed unmatched. This CDR3 reads CASSQAGTGLPSSYEQYF. The CDR3 nucleotides read TGCGCCAGCAGTCAAGCCGGGACAGGTCTACCGAGCTCCTACGAGCAGTACTTC.

This chain links TRBV18 with TRBJ1-2; 8 bases fit TRBD1. Germline trimming cut 2 bases from V and 10 bases from J; bases unmatched to any gene: 6. The CDR3 runs to 13 residues. Germline V gives CDR1 KGHSH, CDR2 LQKENI. As DNA, the CDR3 is TGTGCCAGCTCACCAGGGACAGGTGTAGCCTACACCTTC. This codes for CASSPGTGVAYTF. The variable domain in full, with the rest retrieved from reference TRBV18 and TRBJ1-2, is NAGVMQNPRHLVRRRGQEARLRCSPMKGHSHVYWYRQLPEEGLKFMVYLQKENIIDESGMPKERFSAEFPKEGPSILRIQQVVRGDSAAYFCASSPGTGVAYTFGSGTRLTVV.

In nucleotides, the CDR3 is TGTGCCAGCAGTCGACTAGCGGCTATCTCCTACAATGAGCAGTTCTTC. Its translation: CASSRLAAISYNEQFF. The chain employs TRBV6-6 and TRBJ2-1, with 9 bases that match TRBD2. The V segment lost 5 bases and the J segment 0 bases; nucleotides outside the gene matches: 5. There are 16 residues in the CDR3. Germline V gene sequence: CDR1 MNHNY, CDR2 SVGAGI (reference sequence).

Regarding this clone: In the same sample, other DNA sequences code for this CDR3. The CDR3 DNA follows: TGCGCCAGCAGCCAGGACAGGCTAAGCAATCAGCCCCAGCATTTT. Its translation: CASSQDRLSNQPQHF. The rearrangement links TRBV4-1 to TRBJ1-5; 7 nucleotides match TRBD1. This CDR3 region has 15 residues. The trim removed 3 bases at V and 1 base at J, leaving 3 bases unmatched. Germline values: CDR1 MGHRA, CDR2 YSYEKL.

Remarks on this clone: Other DNA variants within this sample encode the same CDR3. The chain has TRBV29-1 and TRBJ1-5; possibly TRBD1 for D (6 bases). The CDR3 sequence is 13 residues long. V was shortened by 4 bases and J by 4 bases, with 11 bases between the two germline ends. Germline V gives CDR1 SQVTM, CDR2 ANQGSEA. Here the CDR3 DNA reads TGCAGCGTTGTCGGTCAGGGGAATCAGCCCCAGCATTTT. Translating it yields CSVVGQGNQPQHF. Full variable domain (missing parts from reference TRBV29-1 and TRBJ1-5): SAVISQKPSRDICQRGTSLTIQCQVDSQVTMMFWYRQQPGQSLTLIATANQGSEATYESGFVIDKFPISRPNLTFSTLTVSNMSPEDSSIYLCSVVGQGNQPQHFGDGTRLSIL.

V is TRBV5-6 and J is TRBJ1-3; D gene unclear. Germline V gene lookup returns CDR1 SGHDT and CDR2 YYEEEE. The CDR3 length is 13 residues. The ends were cut back, 4 bases at V and 7 bases at J, with 12 bases in the middle. The CDR3 region is CASSPPWGNTIYF. Here the CDR3 DNA reads TGTGCCAGCAGCCCCCCGTGGGGTAACACCATATATTTT.

This chain joins TRBV19 and TRBJ1-2; unclear D gene. The germline CDR1 and CDR2 sequences are LNHDA and SQIVND (reference sequence). The CDR3 extends over 11 amino acids. The ends were cut back, 4 bases at V and 3 bases at J, with 3 bases in the middle. DNA for the CDR3: TGTGCCAGTAGTACTTACTATGGCTACACCTTC. Protein sequence: CASSTYYGYTF.

The rearrangement links TRBV9 to TRBJ1-1, with D unclear. Looked up from germline, CDR1 is SGDLS and CDR2 is YYNGEE. The CDR3 has 14 amino acids. V lost 1 base and J 1 base, leaving 8 bases between the germline ends. In nucleotides, the CDR3 is TGTGCCAGCAGCGTAAGGGTTGAGAACACTGAAGCTTTCTTT. Its translation: CASSVRVENTEAFF.